Following are 27 T cell receptor beta chains from one sample sequenced in a study of blood T cell repertoires in COVID-19 (dated by TCRdb to 2018 to 2020). Library creation used the immunoSEQ multiplex PCR assay. TCRdb obtained this table from immuneACCESS and retained in-frame rearrangements with V and J assigned. These tables miss some clones; where compared with another copy, unresolved V genes account for less than half of the shortfall, and the remainder is unexplained. The sample yields around 280,000 clones; around 90% were counted once. The leading ten clones occupy 1.7% of the sample. The specimen sequenced was PBMCs or T cells enriched from blood (not recorded which). The receptor source for this set is a woman in her thirties or forties who had recovered from COVID-19.

The chain links TRBV5-4 to TRBJ2-2; 7 nucleotides match TRBD1. The germline CDR1 and CDR2 sequences are SGHNT and YYREEE (reference sequence). This CDR3 has 15 amino acids. Trimming removed 2 bases from V and 3 bases from J; junction bases left unmatched: 4. The CDR3 here is CASSLSQGYTGELFF. The CDR3, as DNA: TGTGCCAGCAGCTTATCACAGGGGTACACCGGGGAGCTGTTTTTT.

The chain combines TRBV5-1 with TRBJ1-1; weak D call: TRBD1 (6 bases). This CDR3 spans 12 amino acids. The germline gives CDR1 SGHRS, CDR2 YFSETQ. V lost 0 bases and J 8 bases, leaving 8 bases between the germline ends. The CDR3 region is CASSLERGEAFF. As DNA, the CDR3 is TGCGCCAGCAGCTTGGAGAGGGGGGAAGCTTTCTTT.

The rearrangement links TRBV13 to TRBJ1-2, with D perhaps TRBD1 (6 bases). Germline CDR1 is PRHDT and CDR2 is FYEKMQ (reference sequence). The V end was cut by 4 bases, the J end by 6 bases, with 21 bases between. This CDR3 is 16 amino acids long. CDR3 sequence reads: CASSSPASRGKDGYTF. The CDR3 DNA reads as TGTGCCAGCAGCTCCCCCGCCTCCAGGGGAAAGGATGGCTACACCTTC.

The chain links TRBV18 to TRBJ1-3, with a weak D call TRBD1 (6 bases). The CDR3 loop spans 17 amino acids. Trimming took off 3 bases at V and 0 bases at J, with 15 bases between the two ends. Germline CDR1 is KGHSH and CDR2 is LQKENI. Here the CDR3 DNA reads TGTGCCAGCTCACCGTCCGGCACAGGGAACTCTGGAAACACCATATATTTT. This sequence encodes CASSPSGTGNSGNTIYF.

CDR3 sequence (DNA): TGTGCCAGCAGAGCGACAGACGTTGAAGCTTTCTTT. It is translated as CASRATDVEAFF. This chain uses TRBV2 with TRBJ1-1, with D possibly being TRBD1 (5 bases). Deletions cut 6 bases from V and 7 bases from J, with 12 bases between. Per germline, CDR1 SNHLY and CDR2 FYNNEI. The CDR3 sequence is 12 residues long.

The chain recombines TRBV5-1 with TRBJ2-3; 11 bases agree with TRBD2. This CDR3 comprises 16 residues. Germline assignment: CDR1 SGHRS and CDR2 YFSETQ. Trimming removed 0 bases from V and 5 bases from J; junction bases left unmatched: 5. The CDR3 DNA reads TGCGCCAGCAGCTTGGGTAGCGGGGGGGTTGGAGATACGCAGTATTTT. It encodes CASSLGSGGVGDTQYF.

The V call is TRBV5-1, the J call TRBJ1-4; TRBD1 matches 10 bases. Germline CDR1 is SGHRS and CDR2 is YFSETQ. V dropped 0 bases and J dropped 7; count of bases not matched to a gene: 6. The CDR3 covers 16 residues. CDR3 sequence (DNA): TGCGCCAGCAGCTTGGTCCCCGGGGACAGGGGTGAAAAACTGTTTTTT. The encoded protein is CASSLVPGDRGEKLFF.

This clone showed up just once. The CDR3: CSVNLQGNEKLFF. The DNA of the CDR3 is TGCAGCGTTAACCTACAGGGGAATGAAAAACTGTTTTTT. This chain uses TRBV29-1 with TRBJ1-4; TRBD1 aligns across 7 bases. Trimming cost V 5 bases and J 5 bases; bases outside gene matches: 5. Germline CDR1 and CDR2: SQVTM and ANQGSEA. The CDR3 runs to 13 residues.

V is TRBV30 and J is TRBJ1-1, with D tentatively TRBD1 (5 bases). V was trimmed by 5 bases and J by 5 bases, leaving 18 bases between them. The CDR3 is 14 residues long. Germline V lookup: CDR1 GTSNPN, CDR2 SVGIG (reference sequence). The CDR3, as DNA: TGTGCCTGGGAGGGTAGGGGTCGAAGGACTGAAGCTTTCTTT. Translation: CAWEGRGRRTEAFF.

This clone was recorded a few times. V usage is TRBV5-5 and J usage is TRBJ1-5, with D hard to call. The CDR3 length is 9 residues. V was pared by 6 bases and J by 8 bases, with 3 bases between. CDR1 is SGHKS, CDR2 YYEKEE, per germline (reference sequence). CDR3 sequence: CASTEPQHF. Written as DNA, the CDR3 is TGTGCCAGCACGGAGCCCCAGCATTTT.

V is TRBV6-5 and J is TRBJ2-7; tentatively, D is TRBD1 (6 bases). Germline CDR1 reads MNHEY; CDR2 reads SVGAGI. The CDR3 length is 13 residues. V was pared by 3 bases and J by 3 bases, with 9 bases between. CDR3 DNA sequence: TGTGCCAGCAGTTATCAGGGGCACTACGAGCAGTACTTC. This codes for CASSYQGHYEQYF.

The chain couples TRBV28 to TRBJ2-2; 8 positions agree with TRBD2. The CDR3 length is 17 residues. The V and J ends lost 1 base and 1 base, in that order; junction bases with no gene match: 5. From germline, CDR1 is MDHEN and CDR2 SYDVKM. The CDR3 DNA reads as TGTGCCAGCAGTTTATTGCTGAGCGGGGGGAACACCGGGGAGCTGTTTTTT. Translating it yields CASSLLLSGGNTGELFF.

V usage is TRBV28 and J usage is TRBJ2-5; a weak D match, TRBD2 (6 bases). V lost 2 bases and J 5 bases, leaving 12 bases between the germline ends. There are 14 residues in the CDR3. From germline, CDR1 is MDHEN and CDR2 SYDVKM. Here the CDR3 reads CASSLGGAVETQYF. The CDR3 DNA follows: TGTGCCAGCAGTTTAGGAGGGGCTGTTGAGACCCAGTACTTC.

The chain recombines TRBV3-1 (or the pseudogene TRBV3-2) with TRBJ2-2; D perhaps matches TRBD2 (5 bases). V was clipped by 0 bases and J by 6 bases, with 11 bases between them. The CDR3 runs to 15 residues. Germline CDR1 reads LGHDT; CDR2 reads YNNKEL (reference sequence). CDR3 region: CASSQDTRWAGELFF. CDR3 DNA sequence: TGTGCCAGCAGCCAAGATACTAGGTGGGCCGGGGAGCTGTTTTTT.

This chain uses TRBV5-1 with TRBJ1-6, with D maybe TRBD1 (6 bases). There are 15 residues in the CDR3. V lost 1 base and J lost 6, with 11 bases in between. CDR1 and CDR2 from the germline V gene are SGHRS and YFSETQ. CDR3 residues: CASSLNSRGNSPLHF. In DNA form, the CDR3 reads TGCGCCAGCAGCTTGAATTCCAGGGGTAATTCACCCCTCCACTTT. The full variable domain, rest sourced from reference TRBV5-1 and TRBJ1-6, is KAGVTQTPRYLIKTRGQQVTLSCSPISGHRSVSWYQQTPGQGLQFLFEYFSETQRNKGNFPGRFSGRQFSNSRSEMNVSTLELGDSALYLCASSLNSRGNSPLHFGNGTRLTVT.

V usage is TRBV7-9 and J usage is TRBJ2-5, with 11 bases aligning to TRBD1. Germline-derived CDR1 and CDR2 are SEHNR and FQNEAQ (reference sequence). The junction had 8 bases not matched to a gene; V was cut back by 7 bases and J by 4 bases. The CDR3 totals 15 residues. CDR3 region: CASNPDRGHGETQYF. CDR3 coding DNA: TGTGCCAGCAACCCGGACAGGGGGCACGGAGAGACCCAGTACTTC.

The genes are TRBV5-6 and TRBJ2-3, with 9 bases identical to TRBD1. The germline CDR1 and CDR2 sequences are SGHDT and YYEEEE. This CDR3 is 15 amino acids long. V gave up 5 bases and J gave up 4 bases; unmatched junction bases: 8. In DNA form, the CDR3 reads TGTGCCAGCAGGCCGGACAGGGGATGGCCAGATACGCAGTATTTT. It yields the protein CASRPDRGWPDTQYF.

V and J are TRBV30 and TRBJ2-5; 8 positions agree with TRBD1. The germline V gene has CDR1 GTSNPN and CDR2 SVGIG (reference sequence). The CDR3 extends over 13 amino acids. J was trimmed by 5 bases and V by 2 bases; bases with no gene match: 4. The CDR3 region has the DNA TGTGCCTGGAGTCGGACAGGGAGCGAGACCCAGTACTTC. Translating it yields CAWSRTGSETQYF.

This chain links TRBV9 with TRBJ1-2, with a tentative D call TRBD1 (5 bases). Germline assignment: CDR1 SGDLS and CDR2 YYNGEE. The V end lost 7 bases, the J end lost 7 bases, and 20 bases lay between the germline ends. The CDR3 is 14 amino acids. The CDR3 reads CASPRRGKPGGYTF. The CDR3 DNA reads as TGTGCCAGCCCCCGGAGGGGTAAACCCGGTGGCTACACCTTC. Complete variable domain (other parts from reference TRBV9 and TRBJ1-2): DSGVTQTPKHLITATGQRVTLRCSPRSGDLSVYWYQQSLDQGLQFLIQYYNGEERAKGNILERFSAQQFPDLHSELNLSSLELGDSALYFCASPRRGKPGGYTFGSGTRLTVV.

The chain carries TRBV11-2 and TRBJ2-7, with a weak D call TRBD1 (5 bases). This CDR3 comprises 17 residues. Germline loops: CDR1 SGHAT, CDR2 FQNNGV. Between the trimmed V and J ends, which lost 1 base and 0 bases, there was a span of 16 bases. CDR3 nucleotide sequence: TGTGCCAGCAGCTTAGGTCTGCAGGGATCGGGCTCCTACGAGCAGTACTTC. Residues: CASSLGLQGSGSYEQYF.

The chain recombines TRBV6-5 with TRBJ2-3; no definite D call. V dropped 6 bases and J dropped 0 bases, with 13 bases sitting between them. In germline, CDR1 is MNHEY, CDR2 SVGAGI. The CDR3 runs to 15 residues. The CDR3 spells CASSSVQSSTDTQYF. CDR3 DNA: TGTGCCAGCAGCTCCGTCCAGTCTAGCACAGATACGCAGTATTTT.

V and J are TRBV19 and TRBJ1-1; 7 nucleotides match TRBD1. The germline gives CDR1 LNHDA, CDR2 SQIVND (reference sequence). This CDR3 has 14 residues. V lost 9 bases, J lost 0 bases, and 7 bases stayed unmatched. The CDR3 sequence: CASHRGLMNTEAFF. The CDR3 nucleotides are TGTGCCAGCCACAGGGGACTCATGAACACTGAAGCTTTCTTT.

The chain joins TRBV3-1 (or the pseudogene TRBV3-2) to TRBJ1-2; D may be TRBD1 (6 bases). The germline CDR1 and CDR2 sequences are LGHDT and YNNKEL (reference sequence). The CDR3 loop spans 16 amino acids. Trimming pared 1 base from V and 5 bases from J, leaving 17 bases between. The DNA of the CDR3 is TGTGCCAGCAGCCAAGGTAGACGGGGGGCCAGTTATGGCTACACCTTC. Its translation: CASSQGRRGASYGYTF.

This clone has just one count. V and J are TRBV2 and TRBJ1-3, with D hard to call. The CDR3 has 14 amino acids. Germline CDR1 SNHLY, CDR2 FYNNEI. V was trimmed by 4 bases and J by 0 bases, leaving 7 bases between them. CDR3 region: CASSGDSSGNTIYF. The CDR3 coding sequence is TGTGCCAGCAGTGGCGATAGCTCTGGAAACACCATATATTTT. The whole variable domain, remainder taken from reference TRBV2 and TRBJ1-3, is EPEVTQTPSHQVTQMGQEVILRCVPISNHLYFYWYRQILGQKVEFLVSFYNNEISEKSEIFDDQFSVERPDGSNFTLKIRSTKLEDSAMYFCASSGDSSGNTIYFGEGSWLTVV.

DNA for the CDR3: TGTGCCATCAGTGAGCGCTTATCGGGGACAGGGGGTAGAGAGACCCAGTACTTC. This encodes CAISERLSGTGGRETQYF. This chain joins TRBV10-3 and TRBJ2-5; 11 bases are shared with TRBD1. J was trimmed by 4 bases and V by 2 bases; bases with no gene match: 12. CDR1 and CDR2 (germline): ENHRY, SYGVKD. There are 18 residues in the CDR3.

A single count supports this clone. The gene calls are TRBV11-2 and TRBJ2-1; 11 bases match TRBD2. V shed 6 bases, J shed 2 bases, and the junction held 6 bases outside the gene matches. The CDR3 runs to 16 residues. The germline gives CDR1 SGHAT, CDR2 FQNNGV. CDR3 protein: CASRSTSGTTYNEQFF. For the CDR3, the DNA is TGTGCCAGCAGGTCGACTAGCGGGACGACCTACAATGAGCAGTTCTTC.

This clone was observed once. This rearrangement joins TRBV9 to TRBJ2-3, with 9 bases fitting TRBD2. V was pared by 4 bases and J by 0 bases, with 6 bases of the junction left unmatched. The CDR3 is 16 amino acids. CDR1 and CDR2 from the germline V gene are SGDLS and YYNGEE. The CDR3 here is CASSLTSGSSTDTQYF. For the CDR3, the DNA is TGTGCCAGCAGCCTGACTAGCGGCTCTAGCACAGATACGCAGTATTTT.